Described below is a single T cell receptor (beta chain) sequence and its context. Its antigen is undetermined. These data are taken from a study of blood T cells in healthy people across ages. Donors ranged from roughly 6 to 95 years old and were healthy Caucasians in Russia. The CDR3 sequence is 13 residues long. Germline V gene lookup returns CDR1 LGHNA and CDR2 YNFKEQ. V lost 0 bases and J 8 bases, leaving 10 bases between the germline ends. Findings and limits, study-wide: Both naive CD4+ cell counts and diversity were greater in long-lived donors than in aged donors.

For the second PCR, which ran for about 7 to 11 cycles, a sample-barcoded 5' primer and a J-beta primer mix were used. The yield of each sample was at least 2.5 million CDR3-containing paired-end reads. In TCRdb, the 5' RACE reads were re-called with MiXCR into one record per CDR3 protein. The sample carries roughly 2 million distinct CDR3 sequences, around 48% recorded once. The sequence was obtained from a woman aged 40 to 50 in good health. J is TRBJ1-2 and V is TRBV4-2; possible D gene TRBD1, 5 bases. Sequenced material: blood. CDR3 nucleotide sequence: TGTGCCAGCAGCCAAGAGGGGGTCGGCGGCTACACCTTC. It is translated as CASSQEGVGGYTF.